The next 18 T cell receptor beta chains were all read from a single sample in a study of T cell responses to AZD1222 COVID-19 vaccine. The method was immunoSEQ multiplex PCR; TCRdb's version includes in-frame clones alone and lacks a portion of them. The repertoire holds around 100,000 clones, with about nine tenths as singletons. The sequenced sample was peripheral blood, obtained on day 0 of AZD1222 vaccination. The receptors were sampled from an adult in good health.

The V call is TRBV5-1, the J call TRBJ2-2; D unclear. This CDR3 has 13 amino acids. Germline CDR1 is SGHRS and CDR2 is YFSETQ. V lost 2 bases and J 5 bases, leaving 7 bases between the germline ends. The CDR3 sequence: CASSLTETGELFF. The CDR3 region has the DNA TGCGCCAGCAGCTTAACAGAGACCGGGGAGCTGTTTTTT.

Here the CDR3 DNA reads TGCGCCAGCAGCTTCCTCTACGAGCAGTACTTC. This translates into CASSFLYEQYF. This chain uses TRBV5-1 with TRBJ2-7; no definite D call. The germline V and J ends were trimmed by 2 bases and 3 bases, with 3 bases remaining between them. This CDR3 has 11 residues. Germline V gives CDR1 SGHRS, CDR2 YFSETQ.

The chain is built from TRBV15 and TRBJ1-1; TRBD1 is a possible D gene (5 bases). The CDR3 contains 12 residues. In germline, CDR1 is LNHNV, CDR2 YYDKDF (reference sequence). V lost 6 bases and J lost 7, with 12 bases in between. CDR3 loop: CATRPPGSEAFF. CDR3 DNA sequence: TGTGCCACCAGACCACCAGGGAGTGAAGCTTTCTTT.

V gene TRBV19 combines with J gene TRBJ1-2; TRBD1 matches at 9 bases. V trimming: 8 bases; J trimming: 0 bases; junction bases outside the gene matches: 7. Per germline, CDR1 LNHDA and CDR2 SQIVND (reference sequence). This CDR3 region has 15 residues. CDR3 in DNA: TGTGCCAGTGGGGTACAGGGGGCCCCTAACTATGGCTACACCTTC. It encodes CASGVQGAPNYGYTF.

This chain uses TRBV7-9 with TRBJ2-4, with D perhaps matching TRBD2 (6 bases). Germline assignment: CDR1 SEHNR and CDR2 FQNEAQ (reference sequence). The CDR3 totals 19 residues. V was shortened by 2 bases and J by 1 base, with 21 bases between the two germline ends. The CDR3 region has the DNA TGTGCCAGCAGCTTACCGCTGGCTAGCGATGGGGTTGCCAAAAACATTCAGTACTTC. Its translation is CASSLPLASDGVAKNIQYF.

The chain joins TRBV7-9 to TRBJ1-2; D is unclear. Trimming removed 3 bases at V and 4 bases at J, with 18 bases between. Germline-derived CDR1 and CDR2 are SEHNR and FQNEAQ (reference sequence). There are 16 residues in the CDR3. The CDR3 sequence is CASSLGIEGQFYGYTF. CDR3 bases: TGTGCCAGCAGCTTGGGTATCGAGGGTCAATTCTATGGCTACACCTTC.

CDR3 DNA: TGTGCCAGTAGTGCGGACAGGGACGGCGGTCAGCCCCAGCATTTT. Translated: CASSADRDGGQPQHF. The chain links TRBV19 to TRBJ1-5; 8 bases are a match to TRBD1. Germline-derived CDR1 and CDR2 are LNHDA and SQIVND (reference sequence). This CDR3 spans 15 amino acids. V lost 5 bases to trimming and J lost 6 bases; unmatched junction nucleotides: 9.

A word on this clone: Other DNA variants within this sample encode the same CDR3. The chain combines TRBV9 with TRBJ2-1; 11 bases fit TRBD2. The V segment lost 3 bases and the J segment 4 bases; nucleotides outside the gene matches: 3. CDR1 SGDLS and CDR2 YYNGEE come from the germline V gene. The CDR3 totals 15 residues. The CDR3: CASSAGTSGYNEQFF. DNA for the CDR3: TGTGCCAGCAGCGCAGGGACTAGCGGTTACAATGAGCAGTTCTTC.

The chain joins TRBV30 to TRBJ2-3, with 7 bases fitting TRBD1. The CDR3 contains 17 residues. The ends lost 1 base at V and 0 bases at J; junction bases unmatched: 10. Germline lookup yields CDR1 GTSNPN and CDR2 SVGIG (reference sequence). CDR3 sequence: CAWSGWATGQSTDTQYF. CDR3 DNA sequence: TGTGCCTGGAGTGGGTGGGCCACGGGACAGAGCACAGATACGCAGTATTTT.

This chain connects TRBV6-4 to TRBJ2-1; 10 bases are a match to TRBD2. J lost 3 bases, V lost 5 bases, and 1 base had no gene match. This CDR3 region has 14 residues. The germline V gene encodes CDR1 MRHNA and CDR2 SNTAGT. The DNA for the CDR3 is TGTGCCAGCAGTAGACTAGCGGGCTACAATGAGCAGTTCTTC. Translated, it gives CASSRLAGYNEQFF.

The chain is built from TRBV5-1 and TRBJ2-1; 8 nucleotides match TRBD2. The CDR3 loop spans 15 amino acids. The V segment lost 2 bases and the J segment 0 bases; nucleotides outside the gene matches: 1. CDR1 and CDR2 (germline): SGHRS, YFSETQ. CDR3 protein: CASSFAGGSYNEQFF. CDR3 DNA: TGCGCCAGCAGCTTCGCGGGAGGCTCCTACAATGAGCAGTTCTTC.

DNA of the CDR3: TGTGCCAGTAGTACTCTTTCCGGGGACAGAAACTATGGCTACACCTTC. The encoded protein is CASSTLSGDRNYGYTF. The chain combines TRBV19 with TRBJ1-2; TRBD1 matches 7 bases. Germline V gene data show CDR1 as LNHDA and CDR2 as SQIVND (reference sequence). The length of the CDR3 is 16 residues. V shed 4 bases and J 2 bases; nucleotides not matched to a gene: 10.

CDR3 DNA: TGTGCCAGCAGCTTGGGACAGCTGAACACTGAAGCTTTCTTT. This codes for CASSLGQLNTEAFF. The chain carries TRBV7-8 and TRBJ1-1; 7 positions agree with TRBD1. From germline, CDR1 is SGHVS and CDR2 FQNEAQ. Trimming at V came to 3 bases and at J to 0 bases, leaving 1 base not matched to a gene. The CDR3 is 14 amino acids.

The chain joins TRBV5-5 to TRBJ2-7; 9 bases align to TRBD1. CDR3 size: 14 residues. Trimming removed 0 bases from V and 6 bases from J; junction bases left unmatched: 4. The germline gives CDR1 SGHKS, CDR2 YYEKEE (reference sequence). DNA of the CDR3: TGTGCCAGCAGCTTGGCCGGGACAGGGAGCGAGCAGTACTTC. Translated, it gives CASSLAGTGSEQYF. The full variable domain, its missing parts supplied by reference TRBV5-5 and TRBJ2-7, is DAGVTQSPTHLIKTRGQQVTLRCSPISGHKSVSWYQQVLGQGPQFIFQYYEKEERGRGNFPDRFSARQFPNYSSELNVNALLLGDSALYLCASSLAGTGSEQYFGPGTRLTVT.

Only one count was recorded for this clone. The genes are TRBV30 and TRBJ1-1; no clear D. The germline V gene has CDR1 GTSNPN and CDR2 SVGIG (reference sequence). The CDR3 is 13 residues long. The ends were cut back, 3 bases at V and 1 base at J, with 9 bases in the middle. DNA for the CDR3: TGTGCCTGGAGAACGGGTCCGAACACTGAAGCTTTCTTT. As protein: CAWRTGPNTEAFF.

The chain has TRBV5-5 and TRBJ1-1; D is perhaps TRBD1 (6 bases). Germline V gene sequence: CDR1 SGHKS, CDR2 YYEKEE (reference sequence). Trimming removed 0 bases at V and 7 bases at J, with 13 bases between. The CDR3 totals 14 residues. CDR3 sequence: CASSLVPGHDEAFF. CDR3 in DNA: TGTGCCAGCAGCTTGGTCCCGGGACATGATGAAGCTTTCTTT. The whole variable domain, filled in from reference TRBV5-5 and TRBJ1-1, reads DAGVTQSPTHLIKTRGQQVTLRCSPISGHKSVSWYQQVLGQGPQFIFQYYEKEERGRGNFPDRFSARQFPNYSSELNVNALLLGDSALYLCASSLVPGHDEAFFGQGTRLTVV.

The chain links TRBV12-3 or TRBV12-4 to TRBJ2-7, with D perhaps TRBD2 (5 bases). The CDR3 runs 13 residues. Trimming shortened V by 6 bases and J by 7 bases, and 16 bases separated the two germline ends. DNA of the CDR3: TGTGCCAGCAGCAGCCAGACGGGCGGGGAGCAGTACTTC. Translated, it gives CASSSQTGGEQYF.

The chain employs TRBV19 and TRBJ1-1, with D hard to call. The CDR3 length is 15 residues. Germline V gene lookup returns CDR1 LNHDA and CDR2 SQIVND (reference sequence). Trimming took 1 base from V and 5 from J, leaving 14 bases between them. The CDR3 nucleotides are TGTGCCAGTAGTATAGTAGGGTTAAGAGGGACTGAAGCTTTCTTT. Translated, it gives CASSIVGLRGTEAFF.